The clone carrying this TCR beta chain appeared once. CDR1 and CDR2 (germline): KGHSH, LQKENI. Trimming shortened V by 2 bases and J by 1 base, and 12 bases separated the two germline ends. The CDR3 spans 16 residues. The sample is drawn from a study of blood T cell repertoires in COVID-19. In the study overall: Samples representing acute and convalescent COVID-19 were sourced from the United States, Italy and Spain.

TCRdb keeps only in-frame clones here, not all; method: immunoSEQ multiplex PCR. The sample carries about 160,000 clones, about 86% recorded once. The specimen sequenced was peripheral blood. The genes are TRBV18 and TRBJ1-5, with D perhaps TRBD1 (5 bases). The source of this sequence is a man in his fifties with active or convalescent COVID-19. DNA for the CDR3: TGTGCCAGCTCACCAGGTACAGGACACAGCAATCAGCCCCAGCATTTT. Amino acids: CASSPGTGHSNQPQHF. The whole variable domain, remainder taken from reference TRBV18 and TRBJ1-5, is NAGVMQNPRHLVRRRGQEARLRCSPMKGHSHVYWYRQLPEEGLKFMVYLQKENIIDESGMPKERFSAEFPKEGPSILRIQQVVRGDSAAYFCASSPGTGHSNQPQHFGDGTRLSIL.